This TCR beta chain was retrieved from a study of blood T cell repertoires in COVID-19. Study-level background: The United States, Italy and Spain provided the acute and convalescent COVID-19 samples.

The V end was cut by 4 bases, the J end by 1 base, with 16 bases between. From germline, CDR1 is MDHEN and CDR2 SYDVKM. The CDR3 contains 16 residues. Some clones are missing from TCRdb's copy, which holds only in-frame ones; the method was immunoSEQ multiplex PCR. Of 220,000 or so clones detected, 65% to 85% appear once; the ten largest clones hold 2% to 2.5%. The sample consisted of peripheral blood. This sequence was found in a woman aged 60 to 75 with acute or convalescent COVID-19. The rearrangement uses TRBV28 and TRBJ2-5; possible D gene TRBD1, 5 bases. For the CDR3, the DNA is TGTGCCAGCAGTTCTCGACAGTCCTTAAGCCAAGAGACCCAGTACTTC. This sequence encodes CASSSRQSLSQETQYF. The variable domain in full, completed from reference TRBV28 and TRBJ2-5, reads DVKVTQSSRYLVKRTGEKVFLECVQDMDHENMFWYRQDPGLGLRLIYFSYDVKMKEKGDIPEGYSVSREKKERFSLILESASTNQTSMYLCASSSRQSLSQETQYFGPGTRLLVL.